This T cell receptor beta chain was observed in a study of CXCR3-negative and CXCR3-positive naive CD8 T cells. 5' RACE that incorporated UMI labels was used to prepare the TRB cDNA libraries. TCRdb reprocessed the 5' RACE reads and reports one entry per CDR3 protein, with no DNA. The sample data list nearly 90,000 distinct CDR3 sequences. Study-wide results and limits: More hydrophobic TRB CDR3s occurred in CXCR3-positive than in CXCR3-negative naive cells. Diversity proved comparably high across both naive subsets and much lower in memory CD8+ cells.

Germline V gives CDR1 SGHAT, CDR2 FQNNGV. This CDR3 is built from 14 residues. Every CD8+ subset sample held about 300,000 flow-sorted cells, done in triplicate. Details on this clonotype: Its antigen is as yet unknown.

This TCR was recovered from a human donor in good health. Some clones in this sample may be carry-over from other donors' samples. The specimen sequenced was naive CXCR3+ CD8+ T cells from blood. Subset here: CD45RO-CCR7+CD27+CD95- naive CD8+ T cells expressing CXCR3 (TNR3+). The chain carries TRBV11-2 and TRBJ2-2; TCRdb outputs TRBD2, but without DNA this stays unchecked. CDR3 amino acids: CASSSTSVGGELFF.